This T cell receptor (beta chain) was sequenced for a study of blood T cell repertoires in COVID-19. About the research overall: Collection of acute and convalescent COVID-19 samples took place in the United States, Italy and Spain. PBMCs, B-cell-depleted T cells, or T cells were the source of the cDNA or gDNA that made up the material.

Trimming at V came to 7 bases and at J to 2 bases, leaving 16 bases not matched to a gene. This CDR3 spans 18 amino acids. Germline V CDR1 and CDR2: MDHEN, SYDVKM. In the study's own analysis: Reference gene primer amplification in the assay estimated nucleated cell counts. Generated by immunoSEQ multiplex PCR, the TCRdb table keeps only in-frame clones and is missing some. The DNA was the basis for D and trimming; V, J and clone size are from that table. Among around 200,000 clones listed, around 85% were seen once. Recruits, aged about 18 to 100 years, lived in 20 to 30 US areas. This TCR was recovered from a man aged 35-49 years who had recovered from COVID-19. The sample was PBMCs or T cells enriched from blood (not recorded which). The chain joins TRBV28 to TRBJ2-3, with 9 bases fitting TRBD2. CDR3 amino acids: CASTPALPEREDTDTQYF. CDR3 DNA: TGTGCCAGCACCCCGGCTCTCCCGGAGCGGGAGGACACAGATACGCAGTATTTT.